The present T cell receptor (beta chain) was sequenced within a study of T cells expressing NK-cell markers. The length of the CDR3 is 12 residues. CDR1 SQVTM and CDR2 ANQGSEA come from the germline V gene. Using the 5' RACE reads, TCRdb records one entry per CDR3 protein without DNA. Here the sample table reports under 500,000 distinct CDR3 sequences. Specimen: blood T cells: a sorted CD56 or NKG2C T cell subset, CD4+ or CD8+ T cells, or bulk PBMC T cells (not recorded which). The receptor's source is a woman aged 18-70 years in good health. The genes are TRBV29-1 and TRBJ1-1; absent DNA, TCRdb's TRBD1 call cannot be checked. CDR3 sequence reads: CSVEGPGQIAFF. Filled out from reference TRBV29-1 and TRBJ1-1, the complete variable domain reads SAVISQKPSRDICQRGTSLTIQCQVDSQVTMMFWYRQQPGQSLTLIATANQGSEATYESGFVIDKFPISRPNLTFSTLTVSNMSPEDSSIYLCSVEGPGQIAFFGQGTRLTVV.